A single TCR beta chain is shown here with its context. Its antigen is as yet unknown. Using its own MiXCR run on the reads, TCRdb lists one record per CDR3 protein. The sample comprises fewer than 900,000 distinct CDR3 sequences, roughly 28% of which are singletons, and 10% to 15% rests with the top ten. The sample is drawn from a study of T cell repertoires in cytomegalovirus infection. About the study: Researchers turned to recently identified HLA-C-restricted CMV epitopes as well as well-studied HLA-B-restricted ones. It was the public TCR beta signatures that indicated both CMV infection and matching HLA type.

General study results and limits: Frequencies of public TCR beta families were cumulated, and this identified carriers of CMV plus the relevant HLA. In two of eight donors, the top clonotype was HLA-C-restricted CMV-specific.

Looked up from germline, CDR1 is SGHAT and CDR2 is FQNNGV. Unmatched junction bases numbered 15, after V lost 5 bases and J lost 2 bases. The CDR3 contains 19 residues. The sequence derives from a human donor in good health (CMV status not recorded). Some clones in this sample may be carry-over from other donors' samples. The rearrangement uses TRBV11-2 and TRBJ2-1; 10 bases are a match to TRBD1. The sequences come from cultured CD8+ T cells from PBMCs, collected from culture after CMV antigen stimulation. CDR3 loop: CASSPGQGSPKGAYNEQFF. CDR3 coding DNA: TGTGCCAGCAGCCCGGGACAGGGGTCGCCTAAGGGAGCCTACAATGAGCAGTTCTTC.